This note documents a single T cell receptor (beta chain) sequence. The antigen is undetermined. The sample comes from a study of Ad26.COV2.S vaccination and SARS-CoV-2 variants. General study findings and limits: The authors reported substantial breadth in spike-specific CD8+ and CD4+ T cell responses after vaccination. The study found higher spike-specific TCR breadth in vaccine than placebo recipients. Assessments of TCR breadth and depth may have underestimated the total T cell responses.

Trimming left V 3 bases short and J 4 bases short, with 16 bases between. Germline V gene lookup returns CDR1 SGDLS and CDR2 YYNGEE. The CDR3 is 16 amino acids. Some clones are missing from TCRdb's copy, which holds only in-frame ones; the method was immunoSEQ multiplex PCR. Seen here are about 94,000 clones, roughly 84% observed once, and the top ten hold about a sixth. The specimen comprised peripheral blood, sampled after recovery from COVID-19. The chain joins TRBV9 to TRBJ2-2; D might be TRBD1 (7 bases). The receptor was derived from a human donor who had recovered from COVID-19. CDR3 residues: CASSARGTDPTGELFF. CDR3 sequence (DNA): TGTGCCAGCAGCGCCCGCGGGACAGACCCCACCGGGGAGCTGTTTTTT. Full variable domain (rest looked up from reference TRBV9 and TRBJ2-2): DSGVTQTPKHLITATGQRVTLRCSPRSGDLSVYWYQQSLDQGLQFLIQYYNGEERAKGNILERFSAQQFPDLHSELNLSSLELGDSALYFCASSARGTDPTGELFFGEGSRLTVL.